This TCR beta chain was recovered during a study of T cell changes during pregnancy in multiple sclerosis. The CDR3 length is 17 residues. With 2 bases clipped from V and 4 bases from J, the junction kept 11 bases outside the gene matches. Germline CDR1 is SGHKS and CDR2 is YYEKEE (reference sequence). Profiling relied on immunoSEQ multiplex PCR, and the TCRdb table lists in-frame clones only, not all of them. The table lists 100,000 or so clones, 94% of them singletons. Source: peripheral blood, taken before pregnancy. The rearrangement joins TRBV5-5 to TRBJ2-2, with 7 bases fitting TRBD1. The TCR originated in a female donor with multiple sclerosis, enrolled in a pregnancy study. The CDR3 protein is CASSFRLQGKSTGELFF. CDR3 sequence (DNA): TGTGCCAGCAGCTTTCGGTTACAGGGGAAGAGCACCGGGGAGCTGTTTTTT.